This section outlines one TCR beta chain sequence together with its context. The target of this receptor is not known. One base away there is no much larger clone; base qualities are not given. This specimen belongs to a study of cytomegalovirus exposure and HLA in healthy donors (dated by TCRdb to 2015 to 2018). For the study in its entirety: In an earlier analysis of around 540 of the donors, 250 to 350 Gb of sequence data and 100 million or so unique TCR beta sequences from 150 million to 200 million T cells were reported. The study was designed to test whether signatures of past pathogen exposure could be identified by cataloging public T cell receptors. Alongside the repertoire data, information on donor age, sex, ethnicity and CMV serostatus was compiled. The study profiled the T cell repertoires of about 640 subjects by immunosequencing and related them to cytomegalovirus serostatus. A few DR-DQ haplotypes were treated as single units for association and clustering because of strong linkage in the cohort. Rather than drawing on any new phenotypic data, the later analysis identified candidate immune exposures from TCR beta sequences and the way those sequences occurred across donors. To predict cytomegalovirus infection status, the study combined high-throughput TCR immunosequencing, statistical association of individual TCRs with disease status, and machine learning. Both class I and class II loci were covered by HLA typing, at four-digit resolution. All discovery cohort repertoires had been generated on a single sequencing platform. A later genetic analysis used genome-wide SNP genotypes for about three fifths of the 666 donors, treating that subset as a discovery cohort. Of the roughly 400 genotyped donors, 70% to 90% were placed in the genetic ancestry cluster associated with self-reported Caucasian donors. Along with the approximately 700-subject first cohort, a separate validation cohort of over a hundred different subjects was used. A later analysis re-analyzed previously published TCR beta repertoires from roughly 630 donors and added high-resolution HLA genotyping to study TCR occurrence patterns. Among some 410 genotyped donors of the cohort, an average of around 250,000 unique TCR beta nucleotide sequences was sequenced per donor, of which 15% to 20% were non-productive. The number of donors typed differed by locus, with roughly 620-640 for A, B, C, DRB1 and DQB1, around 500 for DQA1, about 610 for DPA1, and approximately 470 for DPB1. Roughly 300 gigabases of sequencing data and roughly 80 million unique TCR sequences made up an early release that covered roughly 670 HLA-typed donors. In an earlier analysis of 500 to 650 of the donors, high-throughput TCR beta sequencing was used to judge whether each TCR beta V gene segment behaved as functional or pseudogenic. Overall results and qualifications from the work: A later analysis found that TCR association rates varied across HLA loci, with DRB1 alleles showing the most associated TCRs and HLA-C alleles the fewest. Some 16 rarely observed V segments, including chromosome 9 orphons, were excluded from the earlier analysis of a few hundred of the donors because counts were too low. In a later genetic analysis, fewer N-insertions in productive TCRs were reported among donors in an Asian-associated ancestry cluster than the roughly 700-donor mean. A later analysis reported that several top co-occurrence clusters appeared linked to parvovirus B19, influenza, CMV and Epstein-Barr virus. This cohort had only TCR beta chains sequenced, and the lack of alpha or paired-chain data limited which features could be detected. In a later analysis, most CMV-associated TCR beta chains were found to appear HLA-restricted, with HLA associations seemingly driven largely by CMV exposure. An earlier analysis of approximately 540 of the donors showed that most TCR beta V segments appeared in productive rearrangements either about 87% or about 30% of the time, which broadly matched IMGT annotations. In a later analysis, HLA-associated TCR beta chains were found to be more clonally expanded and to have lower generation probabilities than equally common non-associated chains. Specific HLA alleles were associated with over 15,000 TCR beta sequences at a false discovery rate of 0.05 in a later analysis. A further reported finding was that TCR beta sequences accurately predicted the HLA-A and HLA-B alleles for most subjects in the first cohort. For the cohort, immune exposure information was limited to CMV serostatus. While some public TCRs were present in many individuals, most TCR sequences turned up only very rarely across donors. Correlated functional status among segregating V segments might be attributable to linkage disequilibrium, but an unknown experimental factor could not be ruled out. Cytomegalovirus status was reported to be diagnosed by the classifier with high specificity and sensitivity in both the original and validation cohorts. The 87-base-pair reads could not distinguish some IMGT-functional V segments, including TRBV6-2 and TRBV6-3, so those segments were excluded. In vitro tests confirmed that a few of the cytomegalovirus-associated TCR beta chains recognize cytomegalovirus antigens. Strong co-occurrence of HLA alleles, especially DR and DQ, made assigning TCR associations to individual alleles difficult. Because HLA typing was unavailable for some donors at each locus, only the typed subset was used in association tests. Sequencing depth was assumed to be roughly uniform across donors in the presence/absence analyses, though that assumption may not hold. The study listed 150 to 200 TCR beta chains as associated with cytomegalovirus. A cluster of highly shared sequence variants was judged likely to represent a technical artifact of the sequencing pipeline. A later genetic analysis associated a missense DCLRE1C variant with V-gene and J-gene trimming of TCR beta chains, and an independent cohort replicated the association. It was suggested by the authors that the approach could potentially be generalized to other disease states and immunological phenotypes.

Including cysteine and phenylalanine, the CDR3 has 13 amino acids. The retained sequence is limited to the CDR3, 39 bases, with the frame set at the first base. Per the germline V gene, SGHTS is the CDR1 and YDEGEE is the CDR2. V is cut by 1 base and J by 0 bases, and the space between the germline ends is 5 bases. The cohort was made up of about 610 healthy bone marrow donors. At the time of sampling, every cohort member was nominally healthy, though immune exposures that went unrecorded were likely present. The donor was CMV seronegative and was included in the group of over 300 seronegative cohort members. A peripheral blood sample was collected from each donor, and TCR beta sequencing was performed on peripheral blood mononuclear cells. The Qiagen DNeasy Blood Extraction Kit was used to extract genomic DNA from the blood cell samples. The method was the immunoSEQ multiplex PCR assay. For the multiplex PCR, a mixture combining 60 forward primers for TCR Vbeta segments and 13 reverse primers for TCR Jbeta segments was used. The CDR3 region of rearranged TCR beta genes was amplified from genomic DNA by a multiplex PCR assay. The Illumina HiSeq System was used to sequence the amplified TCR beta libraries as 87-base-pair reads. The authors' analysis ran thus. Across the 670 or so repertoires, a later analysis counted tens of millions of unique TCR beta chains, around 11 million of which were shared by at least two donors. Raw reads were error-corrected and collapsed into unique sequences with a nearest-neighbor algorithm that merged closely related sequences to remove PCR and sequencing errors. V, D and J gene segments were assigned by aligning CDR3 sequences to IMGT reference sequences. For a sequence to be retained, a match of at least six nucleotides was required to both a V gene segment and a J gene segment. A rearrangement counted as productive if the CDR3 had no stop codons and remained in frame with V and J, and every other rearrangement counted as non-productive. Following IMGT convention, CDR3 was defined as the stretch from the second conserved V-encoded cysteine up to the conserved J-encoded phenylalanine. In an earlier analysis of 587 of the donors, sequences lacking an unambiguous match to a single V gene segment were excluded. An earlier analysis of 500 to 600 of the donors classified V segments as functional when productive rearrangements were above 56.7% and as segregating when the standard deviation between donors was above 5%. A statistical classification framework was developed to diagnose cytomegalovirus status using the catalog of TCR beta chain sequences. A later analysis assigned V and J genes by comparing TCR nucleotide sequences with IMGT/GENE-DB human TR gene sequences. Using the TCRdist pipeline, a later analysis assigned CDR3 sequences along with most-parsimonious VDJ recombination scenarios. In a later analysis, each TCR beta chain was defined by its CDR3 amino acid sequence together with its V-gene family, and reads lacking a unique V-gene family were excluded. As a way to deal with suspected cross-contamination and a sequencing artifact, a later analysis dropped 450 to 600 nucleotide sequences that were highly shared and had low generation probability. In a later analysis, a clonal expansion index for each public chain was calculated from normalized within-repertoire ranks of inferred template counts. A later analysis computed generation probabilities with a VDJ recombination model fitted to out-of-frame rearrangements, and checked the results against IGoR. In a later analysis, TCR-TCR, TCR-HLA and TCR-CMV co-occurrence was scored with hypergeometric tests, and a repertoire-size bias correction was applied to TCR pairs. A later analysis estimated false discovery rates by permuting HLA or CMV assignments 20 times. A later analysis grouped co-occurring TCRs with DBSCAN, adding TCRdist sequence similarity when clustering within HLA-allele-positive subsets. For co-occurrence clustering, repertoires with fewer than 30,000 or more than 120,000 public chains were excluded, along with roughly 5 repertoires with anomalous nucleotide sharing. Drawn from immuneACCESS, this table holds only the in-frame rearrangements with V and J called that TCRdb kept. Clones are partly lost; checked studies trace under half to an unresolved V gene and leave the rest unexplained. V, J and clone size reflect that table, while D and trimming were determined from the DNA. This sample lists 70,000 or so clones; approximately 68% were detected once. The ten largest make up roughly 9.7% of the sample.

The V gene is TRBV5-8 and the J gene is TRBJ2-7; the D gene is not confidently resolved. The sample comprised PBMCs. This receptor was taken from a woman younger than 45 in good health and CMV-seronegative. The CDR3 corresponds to CASSLQDSYEQYF. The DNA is TGTGCCAGCAGCTTGCAGGACTCCTACGAGCAGTACTTC.